This passage covers 30 T cell receptor beta chains from one sample sequenced in a study of T cells in Graves' hyperthyroidism and ophthalmopathy. RNA transcripts gave rise to amplified TCR beta CDR3 regions. Carried out on the TCR CDR3, a first-round RT-PCR used the HTBI primer set. TCRdb analysed the multiplex PCR reads with MiXCR anew, one entry per CDR3 protein. The table lists hundreds of thousands of distinct CDR3 sequences, 11% to 15% of them singletons. Sequencing was performed on blood. Source of these receptors: a woman between 18 and 29 years old with Graves' hyperthyroidism.

The sample holds many counts of this clonotype. The chain couples TRBV12-3 or TRBV12-4 to TRBJ2-1; 13 positions match TRBD2. The CDR3 consists of 18 residues. Unmatched junction bases numbered 8, after V lost 6 bases and J lost 0 bases. This chain's CDR3 is CASSLGLAGTSSYNEQFF. In DNA, the CDR3 is TGTGCCAGCAGCCTGGGACTAGCGGGAACTAGCTCCTACAATGAGCAGTTCTTC.

This clonotype was counted ten times or more. The chain's CDR3 is CAWSVRISGSLSYEQYF. The CDR3 coding sequence is TGTGCCTGGAGTGTACGGATTAGCGGGTCCCTCTCCTACGAGCAGTACTTC. The chain combines TRBV30 with TRBJ2-7; 7 bases match TRBD2. Germline CDR1 and CDR2: GTSNPN and SVGIG (reference sequence). Unmatched junction bases numbered 11, after V lost 0 bases and J lost 0 bases. The CDR3 totals 17 residues. The variable domain in full, with the rest retrieved from reference TRBV30 and TRBJ2-7, is SQTIHQWPATLVQPVGSPLSLECTVEGTSNPNLYWYRQAAGRGLQLLFYSVGIGQISSEVPQNLSASRPQDRQFILSSKKLLLSDSGFYLCAWSVRISGSLSYEQYFGPGTRLTVT.

This clonotype was counted many times. The genes are TRBV6-1 and TRBJ2-5; tentatively, D is TRBD1 or TRBD2 (5 bases each). Trimming removed 9 bases from V and 5 bases from J, with 22 bases in between. The CDR3 has 15 residues. Per germline, CDR1 MNHNS and CDR2 SASEGT. Written as DNA, the CDR3 is TGTGCCAGTAATATCGGGCTAGCCCGGGGCGAGACCCAGTACTTC. Amino acids: CASNIGLARGETQYF.

This clonotype has only a few counts. The rearrangement links TRBV14 to TRBJ1-1; D remains ambiguous. This CDR3 comprises 14 residues. CDR1 is SGHDN, CDR2 FVKESK, per germline. The germline V and J ends were trimmed by 1 base and 1 base, with 7 bases remaining between them. CDR3 coding DNA: TGTGCCAGCAGCCAAGGCTGGGAGAACACTGAAGCTTTCTTT. It is translated as CASSQGWENTEAFF.

The rearrangement links TRBV24-1 to TRBJ2-7; D not certain. V was shortened by 4 bases and J by 2 bases, with 14 bases between the two germline ends. Germline assignment: CDR1 KGHDR and CDR2 SFDVKD. This CDR3 has 15 residues. The chain's CDR3 is CATSDPADHPYEQYF. As DNA, the CDR3 is TGTGCCACCAGTGACCCTGCGGACCATCCCTACGAGCAGTACTTC.

The genes are TRBV6-1 and TRBJ1-2; the D is unclear. The germline gives CDR1 MNHNS, CDR2 SASEGT. V lost 6 bases to trimming and J lost 3 bases, with 8 bases between them. The CDR3 length is 12 residues. CDR3 residues: CASSKRDYGYTF. In nucleotides, the CDR3 is TGTGCCAGCAGCAAAAGGGACTATGGCTACACCTTC.

The chain recombines TRBV7-9 with TRBJ2-5; D not resolved. CDR1 is SEHNR and CDR2 is FQNEAQ in the germline V gene (reference sequence). This CDR3 region has 15 residues. Trimming took 5 bases from V and 5 from J, leaving 18 bases between them. DNA of the CDR3: TGTGCCAGCAGCGCCCACCCCTCAAGGGTCGAGACCCAGTACTTC. This gives the protein CASSAHPSRVETQYF.

This sequence joins TRBV7-6 and TRBJ2-7, with D perhaps TRBD1 (6 bases). CDR1 is SGHVS, CDR2 FNYEAQ, per germline. This CDR3 has 12 residues. Trimming took 7 bases from V and 6 from J, leaving 13 bases between them. For the CDR3, the DNA is TGTGCCAGCAACACAGGGTCCGGCGAGCAGTACTTC. Its translation: CASNTGSGEQYF.

There are many counts of this clonotype. The rearrangement uses TRBV12-3 or TRBV12-4 and TRBJ1-5; D call uncertain. V was shortened by 3 bases and J by 5 bases, with 11 bases between the two germline ends. The CDR3 runs to 14 residues. The CDR3 DNA sequence: TGTGCCAGCAGTTTGGGCAGGCGAGATCAGCCCCAGCATTTT. Translation gives CASSLGRRDQPQHF.

This clonotype was seen many times. The chain combines TRBV9 with TRBJ1-3; no definite D call. V was trimmed by 0 bases and J by 0 bases, leaving 10 bases between them. CDR1 and CDR2 (germline): SGDLS, YYNGEE. The CDR3 sequence is 16 residues long. The CDR3 sequence is CASSVGIQDSGNTIYF. CDR3 sequence (DNA): TGTGCCAGCAGCGTAGGGATCCAAGACTCTGGAAACACCATATATTTT.

The genes are TRBV12-3 or TRBV12-4 and TRBJ2-5; possibly TRBD1 for D (6 bases). CDR3 length: 14 amino acids. The V and J ends lost 7 bases and 4 bases respectively, with 16 bases between them. The CDR3 DNA reads as TGTGCCAGCACCATTACAGGGCTCCGAGAGACCCAGTACTTC. Translation gives CASTITGLRETQYF.

CDR3 sequence reads: CASSSRLEDTQYF. CDR3 nucleotide sequence: TGTGCCAGCAGTTCCCGGTTGGAGGATACGCAGTATTTT. The chain recombines TRBV27 with TRBJ2-3; D gene ambiguous. This CDR3 has 13 residues. Germline assignment: CDR1 MNHEY and CDR2 SMNVEV (reference sequence). V lost 4 bases to trimming and J lost 6 bases, with 11 bases between them.

J is TRBJ2-5 and V is TRBV30; D possibly matches TRBD1 or TRBD2 (5 bases each). Germline V CDR1 and CDR2: GTSNPN, SVGIG (reference sequence). CDR3 length equals 13 residues. Trimming stripped 3 bases from V and 4 bases from J, with 12 bases between. The CDR3 protein is CAWRGQGRETQYF. CDR3 coding DNA: TGTGCCTGGAGGGGGCAGGGACGAGAGACCCAGTACTTC.

This clonotype was counted many times. This sequence joins TRBV7-9 and TRBJ2-3, with 8 bases identical to TRBD2. The germline CDR1 and CDR2 sequences are SEHNR and FQNEAQ (reference sequence). This CDR3 has 16 amino acids. Trimming at V came to 0 bases and at J to 3 bases, leaving 5 bases not matched to a gene. The CDR3 loop reads CASSLARREVTDTQYF. CDR3 nucleotides: TGTGCCAGCAGCTTAGCTCGGCGGGAGGTGACAGATACGCAGTATTTT. Complete variable domain (other parts from reference TRBV7-9 and TRBJ2-3): DTGVSQNPRHKITKRGQNVTFRCDPISEHNRLYWYRQTLGQGPEFLTYFQNEAQLEKSRLLSDRFSAERPKGSFSTLEIQRTEQGDSAMYLCASSLARREVTDTQYFGPGTRLTVL.

V is TRBV7-9 and J is TRBJ1-2; D is uncertain. Germline CDR1 is SEHNR and CDR2 is FQNEAQ (reference sequence). The CDR3 is 13 amino acids. The ends were cut back, 1 base at V and 4 bases at J, with 7 bases in the middle. The CDR3 sequence is CASSLVPFYGYTF. The CDR3 DNA follows: TGTGCCAGCAGCTTAGTTCCCTTCTATGGCTACACCTTC.

The table lists this clonotype with many counts. The V call is TRBV20-1, the J call TRBJ2-5; D gene uncertain. The germline CDR1 and CDR2 sequences are DFQATT and SNEGSKA (reference sequence). This CDR3 has 14 residues. Between the trimmed V and J ends, which lost 0 bases and 2 bases, there was a span of 10 bases. Here the CDR3 reads CSARDEDPQETQYF. CDR3 bases: TGCAGTGCTAGAGATGAGGACCCACAAGAGACCCAGTACTTC.

The chain carries TRBV30 and TRBJ2-3; the D gene is possibly TRBD2 (5 bases). CDR3 length: 14 residues. Germline V gene sequence: CDR1 GTSNPN, CDR2 SVGIG (reference sequence). V lost 4 bases and J 0 bases, leaving 11 bases between the germline ends. CDR3 nucleotide sequence: TGTGCCTGGACCGAGGGTGGGAGCACAGATACGCAGTATTTT. Amino acids: CAWTEGGSTDTQYF.

This clonotype showed up just a few times. The chain employs TRBV18 and TRBJ2-1; 12 bases fit TRBD2. CDR1 KGHSH and CDR2 LQKENI come from the germline V gene. The junction had 17 bases not matched to a gene; V was cut back by 6 bases and J by 8 bases. The CDR3 runs 18 residues. CDR3 in DNA: TGTGCCAGCTCCCCCTTCGGGACTAGCGGGCAAGTGATTCATGAGCAGTTCTTC. Translation: CASSPFGTSGQVIHEQFF.

Only one count was recorded for this clonotype. This may be a read error, as it is one base from a much larger clone. This chain connects TRBV28 to TRBJ1-1; D unresolved. The CDR3 totals 12 residues. The V gene lost 3 bases and the J gene lost 7 bases, with 9 bases spanning the gap. Germline assignment: CDR1 MDHEN and CDR2 SYDVKM. This chain's CDR3 is CASSFSGIEAFF. DNA for the CDR3: TGTGCCAGCAGTTTTAGTGGAATTGAAGCTTTCTTT.

The chain employs TRBV5-6 and TRBJ2-7; TRBD1 matches at 9 bases. The CDR3 is 18 amino acids. Germline assignment: CDR1 SGHDT and CDR2 YYEEEE. Trimming removed 3 bases from V and 3 bases from J; junction bases left unmatched: 16. CDR3 amino acids: CASSSRGQGIMGLYEQYF. As DNA, the CDR3 is TGTGCCAGCAGCTCTAGGGGACAGGGAATCATGGGGCTCTACGAGCAGTACTTC. Variable domain in full (rest from reference TRBV5-6 and TRBJ2-7): DAGVTQSPTHLIKTRGQQVTLRCSPKSGHDTVSWYQQALGQGPQFIFQYYEEEERQRGNFPDRFSGHQFPNYSSELNVNALLLGDSALYLCASSSRGQGIMGLYEQYFGPGTRLTVT.

This clonotype was observed at least ten times. The genes are TRBV27 and TRBJ2-2; D tentatively reads TRBD1 or TRBD2 (5 bases each). The CDR3 has 15 residues. Germline V CDR1 and CDR2: MNHEY, SMNVEV (reference sequence). Trimming took off 4 bases at V and 6 bases at J, with 15 bases between the two ends. The CDR3 DNA follows: TGTGCCAGCAGTTCCTGGGGGAGAACCGCCGGGGAGCTGTTTTTT. Its protein product is CASSSWGRTAGELFF.

This clonotype has ten or more counts. The CDR3 nucleotides are TGTGCCAGCAGCTTGGAAGAATCGCAGCCCCAGCATTTT. It translates to CASSLEESQPQHF. The chain is built from TRBV7-9 and TRBJ1-5; D remains unclear. This CDR3 has 13 residues. The germline gives CDR1 SEHNR, CDR2 FQNEAQ (reference sequence). V dropped 3 bases and J dropped 7 bases, with 10 bases sitting between them.

Only a few counts were recorded for this clonotype. The chain links TRBV20-1 to TRBJ2-7, with 15 bases fitting TRBD2. CDR3 size: 17 residues. The junction had 10 bases not matched to a gene; V was cut back by 5 bases and J by 2 bases. Germline CDR1 reads DFQATT; CDR2 reads SNEGSKA (reference sequence). CDR3 sequence (DNA): TGCAGTGCTGCCGGACTAGCGGGAGGGCCTTTGACCTACGAGCAGTACTTC. Translation: CSAAGLAGGPLTYEQYF.

This clonotype occurred many times. The chain employs TRBV2 and TRBJ1-4; no clear D gene. The CDR3 sequence is 14 residues long. V lost 6 bases and J 6 bases, leaving 14 bases between the germline ends. Per germline, CDR1 SNHLY and CDR2 FYNNEI. Here the CDR3 DNA reads TGTGCCAGCAGCGAGACACGCCGAGATGAAAAACTGTTTTTT. Translating it yields CASSETRRDEKLFF.

This clonotype appeared a few times. The rearrangement links TRBV6-2 or TRBV6-3 to TRBJ2-1; 8 bases are a match to TRBD1. Trimming took 11 bases from V and 5 from J; bases not matched to a gene: 11. CDR3 length: 14 amino acids. Germline V gene data show CDR1 as MNHEY and CDR2 as SVGEGT. The CDR3 sequence: CAGRRTGNNNEQFF. The CDR3, as DNA: TGTGCCGGGCGACGGACAGGGAATAACAATGAGCAGTTCTTC.

Only a few counts were recorded for this clonotype. The DNA of the CDR3 is TGCAGCGTTTTCACCATAACGAGTGAAAAACTGTTTTTT. Residues: CSVFTITSEKLFF. The V call is TRBV29-1, the J call TRBJ1-4; D ambiguous. The CDR3 covers 13 residues. CDR1 and CDR2 from the germline V gene are SQVTM and ANQGSEA. V shed 5 bases and J shed 7 bases, with 14 bases lying between them.

This clonotype has a count of ten or more. This CDR3 is CASSERNTEAFF. Here the CDR3 DNA reads TGTGCCAGCAGTGAGCGGAACACTGAAGCTTTCTTT. This chain connects TRBV2 to TRBJ1-1, with unresolved D. CDR1 and CDR2 (germline): SNHLY, FYNNEI. V was trimmed by 3 bases and J by 1 base, leaving 3 bases between them. CDR3 length equals 12 residues.

This clonotype has at least ten counts. The V call is TRBV28, the J call TRBJ2-6; D tentatively fits TRBD1 or TRBD2 (5 bases each). The germline V gene encodes CDR1 MDHEN and CDR2 SYDVKM. The CDR3 length is 17 residues. V was trimmed by 8 bases and J by 1 base, leaving 18 bases between them. This CDR3 reads CASYGTVIRSGANVLTF. CDR3 coding DNA: TGTGCCAGCTACGGGACCGTGATCAGGTCTGGGGCCAACGTCCTGACTTTC. The full variable domain, with the rest looked up from reference TRBV28 and TRBJ2-6, is DVKVTQSSRYLVKRTGEKVFLECVQDMDHENMFWYRQDPGLGLRLIYFSYDVKMKEKGDIPEGYSVSREKKERFSLILESASTNQTSMYLCASYGTVIRSGANVLTFGAGSRLTVL.

This clonotype was counted many times. This chain uses TRBV11-2 with TRBJ1-2; D possibly corresponds to TRBD1 (5 bases). With 5 bases removed from V and 5 bases from J, the gap between germline ends came to 15 bases. This CDR3 spans 14 amino acids. CDR1 and CDR2 from the germline V gene are SGHAT and FQNNGV. The CDR3 DNA is TGTGCCAGCAGCCCGGGACGCAGGACATATGGCTACACCTTC. Amino acids: CASSPGRRTYGYTF.

This clonotype was seen a few times. The rearrangement joins TRBV15 to TRBJ1-5, with D maybe TRBD1 (5 bases). The V gene lost 0 bases and the J gene lost 5 bases, with 11 bases spanning the gap. The CDR3 has 15 amino acids. Looked up from germline, CDR1 is LNHNV and CDR2 is YYDKDF (reference sequence). The CDR3 sequence: CATSREVRGDQPQHF. DNA for the CDR3: TGTGCCACCAGCAGAGAAGTGAGGGGCGATCAGCCCCAGCATTTT.